A selection of T cell receptor beta chains follows, all from one sample in a study of T cell changes during pregnancy in multiple sclerosis. The protocol was immunoSEQ multiplex PCR, while the TCRdb copy is restricted to in-frame clones and leaves out a portion. This sample has 40,000 to 45,000 clones, with 80% to 95% found just once. The specimen comprised CD4+ T cells from peripheral blood mononuclear cells, sampled before pregnancy. These receptors all come from a female donor with multiple sclerosis, enrolled in a pregnancy study. CDR3s include the opening cysteine and the closing phenylalanine or tryptophan. A D gene is named only where the DNA matches it firmly. Some rows have no size entry. The others give once, few or many, or a class for an expanded clone.

TRBJ2-1 TRBD1 18 once TRBV18 CASSLKVKQGDPYNEQFF TGTGCCAGCTCCCTCAAGGTTAAACAGGGGGACCCCTACAATGAGCAGTTCTTC
TRBJ1-2 - 13 - TRBV10-3 CAIRTDSAYGYTF TGTGCCATCAGGACGGACAGCGCCTATGGCTACACCTTC
TRBJ2-4 - 11 - TRBV7-3 CASSPSHIQYF TGTGCCAGCAGCCCTAGTCACATTCAGTACTTC
TRBJ2-3 - 13 - TRBV7-9 CASSSPSTDTQYF TGTGCCAGCAGCTCTCCGAGCACAGATACGCAGTATTTT
TRBJ2-1 TRBD2 15 few TRBV25-1 CASSGAGGGGHEQFF TGTGCCAGCAGTGGGGCGGGAGGGGGCGGCCATGAGCAGTTCTTC
TRBJ2-3 TRBD2 16 - TRBV4-2 CASSPSAGGRGNTQYF TGTGCCAGCAGCCCCTCGGCGGGAGGAAGGGGAAATACGCAGTATTTT
TRBJ1-1 - 14 - TRBV11-2 CASSLGGGYTEAFF TGTGCCAGCAGCTTAGGGGGGGGCTACACTGAAGCTTTCTTT
TRBJ2-5 - 13 few TRBV2 CASIRVPQETQYF TGTGCCAGCATCAGGGTACCCCAAGAGACCCAGTACTTC
TRBJ1-2 TRBD1 15 - TRBV19 CASTYKGARSYGYTF TGTGCCAGTACCTATAAGGGGGCGCGGAGCTATGGCTACACCTTC
TRBJ1-1 - 12 - TRBV29-1 CSVEDINREAFF TGCAGCGTTGAAGATATAAACAGGGAAGCTTTCTTT
TRBJ1-2 - 13 - TRBV2 CASSESKAPLETF TGTGCCAGCAGTGAATCAAAAGCCCCGCTAGAGACCTTC
TRBJ1-3 TRBD1 13 - TRBV30 CAWGQTGGNTIYF TGTGCCTGGGGCCAGACAGGGGGGAACACCATATATTTT
TRBJ1-2 TRBD1 15 - TRBV29-1 CSVRDRGITNYGYTF TGCAGCGTACGGGACAGGGGGATAACTAACTATGGCTACACCTTC
TRBJ1-3 - 15 - TRBV4-2 CASSLAAEAGNTIYF TGTGCCAGCAGCCTCGCCGCGGAGGCTGGAAACACCATATATTTT
TRBJ1-5 - 14 once TRBV28 CASSQRTFDQPQHF TGTGCCAGCAGTCAACGGACATTTGATCAGCCCCAGCATTTT
TRBJ1-1 - 13 - TRBV6-4 CASSDSGGTKAFF TGTGCCAGCAGTGACTCGGGAGGGACTAAAGCTTTCTTT
TRBJ2-3 TRBD2 18 - TRBV4-1 CASSRETPQGLSTDTQYF TGCGCCAGCAGCCGCGAGACCCCCCAGGGACTAAGCACAGATACGCAGTATTTT
TRBJ2-7 - 14 - TRBV7-2 CASSPRTGNYEQYF TGTGCCAGCAGCCCGCGAACAGGGAATTACGAGCAGTACTTC
TRBJ1-2 TRBD1 16 - TRBV7-9 CASSQGTGLAAIGYTF TGTGCCAGCAGCCAAGGGACAGGGCTGGCCGCTATTGGCTACACCTTC
TRBJ2-7 TRBD2 15 - TRBV15 CATSRGTRGGYEQYF TGTGCCACCAGCAGAGGTACACGGGGGGGGTACGAGCAGTACTTC
TRBJ1-5 - 14 few TRBV30 CAWSEGTGSWPQHF TGTGCCTGGAGTGAGGGAACAGGGTCATGGCCCCAGCATTTT
TRBJ2-2 - 14 - TRBV7-2 CASSLGGRTGELFF TGTGCCAGCAGCTTAGGGGGCCGAACCGGGGAGCTGTTTTTT
TRBJ1-3 - 15 - TRBV5-1 CASSLGGLSGNTIYF TGCGCCAGCAGCCTTGGTGGGCTCTCTGGAAACACCATATATTTT
TRBJ2-7 - 14 - TRBV28 CASTKALQVYEQYF TGTGCCAGCACCAAAGCCCTCCAGGTTTACGAGCAGTACTTC
TRBJ1-2 - 15 - TRBV28 CASRRQTGGMDGYTF TGTGCCAGCAGGAGGCAGACAGGTGGCATGGATGGCTACACCTTC
TRBJ2-3 - 15 - TRBV9 CASTRASASTDTQYF TGTGCCAGCACGAGGGCTAGCGCTAGCACAGATACGCAGTATTTT
TRBJ2-1 - 12 few TRBV6-1 CASRTNYNEQFF TGTGCCAGCAGGACTAACTACAATGAGCAGTTCTTC
TRBJ1-4 TRBD1 15 - TRBV18 CASSPGTGNIEKLFF TGTGCCAGCTCACCAGGGACAGGGAACATTGAAAAACTGTTTTTT
TRBJ2-7 - 15 - TRBV28 CASSLWEAHAYEQYF TGTGCCAGCAGTTTATGGGAGGCACACGCCTACGAGCAGTACTTC
TRBJ1-1 TRBD1 12 - TRBV28 CASSTRQGKAFF TGTGCCAGCAGTACCAGACAGGGGAAAGCTTTCTTT
TRBJ2-1 TRBD2 15 - TRBV7-9 CASSFRSGRGDEQFF TGTGCCAGCAGCTTTCGTAGCGGGAGAGGCGATGAGCAGTTCTTC
TRBJ1-5 TRBD1 15 - TRBV7-6 CASSLGGQSISPQHF TGTGCCAGCAGCTTAGGGGGACAGTCAATTTCGCCCCAGCATTTT